The rows below give T cell receptor beta chains drawn from one sample of a study of T cells after posttransplantation cyclophosphamide. TCRdb keeps only in-frame clones here, not all; method: immunoSEQ multiplex PCR. The sample presents 25,000 to 30,000 clones, none singletons. Sequencing was done on a sample of PBMCs. The receptors here all came from a woman between 55 and 75 years old in good health, CMV-negative, and a related stem cell transplant donor. CDR3s include the opening cysteine and the closing phenylalanine or tryptophan. The D gene is left open where the match is weak. Size values are once, few and many counts, or a class for expanded clones, and some rows have none.

>TRBD1|many|TRBV19|TRBJ2-3
TGTGCCACCGCTACCTCTTTAAGGGGGCGCGGAACAGATACGCAGTATTTT
CATATSLRGRGTDTQYF
>NA|many|TRBV5-4|TRBJ1-3
TGTGCCAGCAGCTTGGCAGGGGGAAACACCATATATTTT
CASSLAGGNTIYF
>NA|many|TRBV5-1|TRBJ2-7
TGCGCCAGCAGCTTGGGGTTCAGGGGGGACGGCTACGAGCAGTACTTC
CASSLGFRGDGYEQYF
>NA|many|TRBV7-9|TRBJ1-4
TGTGCCAGCAGGACCGGGGCTGCGGGGGAAAAACTGTTTTTT
CASRTGAAGEKLFF
>NA|many|TRBV12-3/TRBV12-4|TRBJ2-3
TGTGCCAGCAGCGCACCGGGGACGATCGGGGGAGATACGCAGTATTTT
CASSAPGTIGGDTQYF
>NA|many|TRBV19|TRBJ1-3
NA
CASTSGSSGNTIYF
>NA|many|TRBV5-5|TRBJ1-2
TGTGCCAGCAGCTTCAGGGAACTCTATGGCTACACCTTC
CASSFRELYGYTF
>NA|many|TRBV6-6|TRBJ1-1
TGTGCGGCGGAGCGGGCTGAAGCTTTCTTT
CAAERAEAFF
>TRBD1|NA|TRBV28|TRBJ1-2
TGTGCCATTGTAGGACAGGGCGCCGCAAGCTACACCTTC
CAIVGQGAASYTF
>TRBD2|NA|TRBV13|TRBJ2-3
TGTGCCAGCAGTTTTACTAGCGGGCGTAATGGAGATACGCAGTATTTT
CASSFTSGRNGDTQYF
>NA|many|TRBV6-4|TRBJ1-2
TGTGCCAGCAGCCCGGCCCCGGGGGGCAACTATGGCTACACCTTC
CASSPAPGGNYGYTF
>NA|NA|TRBV5-1|TRBJ2-3
TGCGCCAGCAGCTTGGCGGCGGGGGCCTACACAGATACGCAGTATTTT
CASSLAAGAYTDTQYF
>NA|few|TRBV6-1|TRBJ2-5
TGTGCCAGCAGCTTCACAGGGAAAGAGACCCAGTACTTC
CASSFTGKETQYF
>NA|many|TRBV19|TRBJ2-5
TGTGCCAGTGGACATTTTGGGGAAGAGACCCAGTACTTC
CASGHFGEETQYF
>NA|many|TRBV2|TRBJ2-2
TGTGCCAGCACGCAGGTCCTAAACACCGGGGAGCTGTTTTTT
CASTQVLNTGELFF
>TRBD2|many|TRBV19|TRBJ2-7
TGTGCCAGTAGTACAAGCGGGGTGACGCGGGACGAGCAGTACTTC
CASSTSGVTRDEQYF
>TRBD2|many|TRBV19|TRBJ2-2
TGTGCCAGTAGTATCGGCGGGAGGGGGACCGGGGAGCTGTTTTTT
CASSIGGRGTGELFF
>NA|few|TRBV27|TRBJ2-6
TGTGCCAGCAGTTTACAGGGTTCTGGGGCCAACGTCCTGACTTTC
CASSLQGSGANVLTF
>TRBD1|NA|TRBV29-1|TRBJ1-1
TGCAGCGTCAACAGGGGGCTCACTGAAGCTTTCTTT
CSVNRGLTEAFF
>NA|NA|TRBV29-1|TRBJ2-7
TGCAGCGTTGAGTCCCGACAGCCCTACGACCAGCAGTACTTC
CSVESRQPYDQQYF
>NA|many|TRBV19|TRBJ1-1
TGTGCCAGTATCGCCTCCTCCGTACAGGGAGAAGCTTTCTTT
CASIASSVQGEAFF
>NA|NA|TRBV6-2/TRBV6-3|TRBJ2-5
TGTGCCAGCAGTTACTCTGGCAGGGCAGAGACCCAGTACTTC
CASSYSGRAETQYF
>TRBD2|NA|TRBV4-2|TRBJ2-5
TGTGCCAGCAGCCAACTTGGGACTAGCGGACAGTACCAAGAGACCCAGTACTTC
CASSQLGTSGQYQETQYF
>NA|few|TRBV29-1|TRBJ2-3
TGCAGCGTTGAATCCCTCACAGATACGCAGTATTTT
CSVESLTDTQYF
>NA|few|TRBV27|TRBJ2-2
TGTGCCAGCAACAGGGCGAACACCGGGGAGCTGTTTTTT
CASNRANTGELFF
>NA|many|TRBV5-1|TRBJ2-1
TGCGCCAGCAGCTTGGGAGCTACTAGCTCCTACAATGAGCAGTTCTTC
CASSLGATSSYNEQFF
>TRBD1|few|TRBV6-1|TRBJ2-3
TGTGCCAGCAGTGAAGGCGGGACAGGGGCCGATACGCAGTATTTT
CASSEGGTGADTQYF
>TRBD1|many|TRBV12-3/TRBV12-4|TRBJ2-5
TGTGCCAGCAGGACAGGGGAAGAGACCCAGTACTTC
CASRTGEETQYF
>TRBD1|few|TRBV12-3/TRBV12-4|TRBJ2-3
TGTGCCAGCAGACCGACAGGGGGCAAGGGCACAGATACGCAGTATTTT
CASRPTGGKGTDTQYF
>TRBD2|few|TRBV6-1|TRBJ2-3
TGTGCCAGCAGTGAAAACCTAGCGGGGACAGATACGCAGTATTTT
CASSENLAGTDTQYF
>TRBD2|many|TRBV5-1|TRBJ2-7
TGCGCCAGCAACATCCTCGTGGGTAGCGGGAGGCAGCAGTACTTC
CASNILVGSGRQQYF
>NA|many|TRBV18|TRBJ2-6
TGTGCCAGCTCACCACCGAGGGGGGGACCAAACTCTGGGGCCAACGTCCTGACTTTC
CASSPPRGGPNSGANVLTF
>NA|many|TRBV7-9|TRBJ1-1
TGTGCCAGCACCCTAGACAGTGGGACTGAAGCTTTCTTT
CASTLDSGTEAFF
>TRBD1|few|TRBV12-3/TRBV12-4|TRBJ2-7
TGTGCCAGCAGTCTACTCCGGGACAGGGAAGTGAGGGAGCAGTACTTC
CASSLLRDREVREQYF
>TRBD1|few|TRBV28|TRBJ2-5
TGTGCCAGCAGTTTACAGGGACAGGGGATGTCGGAGACCCAGTACTTC
CASSLQGQGMSETQYF
>TRBD2|NA|TRBV6-2/TRBV6-3|TRBJ2-4
TGTGCCAGCAGCTCTAGCGGGGCGCGCAAAAACATTCAGTACTTC
CASSSSGARKNIQYF
>NA|NA|TRBV11-2|TRBJ2-5
TGTGCCAGCAGCTTAAGACTAGTTAAAGAGACCCAGTACTTC
CASSLRLVKETQYF
>NA|few|TRBV6-2/TRBV6-3|TRBJ1-5
TGTGCCAGCAGCCCGGACAGCCGAAATCAGCCCCAGCATTTT
CASSPDSRNQPQHF
>TRBD1|many|TRBV6-1|TRBJ1-3
TGTGCCAGCAGTGCCGGGACAGGGTACGGCACCATATATTTT
CASSAGTGYGTIYF
>NA|few|TRBV6-6|TRBJ1-1
TGTGCCAGCAGCCGAGGGGGCACTGAAGCTTTCTTT
CASSRGGTEAFF
>NA|many|TRBV18|TRBJ1-4
TGTGCCAGCTCCCAGGTCACTTTTGAAAAACTGTTTTTT
CASSQVTFEKLFF
>TRBD1|many|TRBV6-5|TRBJ1-1
TGTGCCAGCACCAAGGACAGGGGGACGAACACTGAAGCTTTCTTT
CASTKDRGTNTEAFF
>TRBD1|NA|TRBV24-1|TRBJ1-5
TGTGCCACCAGGGGGGTTGGGCAGGGGGAAGGTCGCAATCAGCCCCAGCATTTT
CATRGVGQGEGRNQPQHF
>TRBD2|many|TRBV11-2|TRBJ2-2
TGTGCCAGCAGCTTAAAGGCTAGCGGGGTCACCGGGGAGCTGTTTTTT
CASSLKASGVTGELFF
>TRBD1|many|TRBV7-9|TRBJ1-1
TGTGCCAGCAGCTGGTCCGGGACAGTGAACACTGAAGCTTTCTTT
CASSWSGTVNTEAFF
>TRBD2|NA|TRBV12-3/TRBV12-4|TRBJ2-1
TGTGCCAGCAGCCGGACTAGCGGGAGGGCTACACCCAATGAGCAGTTCTTC
CASSRTSGRATPNEQFF
>NA|many|TRBV7-2|TRBJ1-1
TGTGCCAGCAGCTTTCTTTATCGCGCTGAAGCTTTCTTT
CASSFLYRAEAFF